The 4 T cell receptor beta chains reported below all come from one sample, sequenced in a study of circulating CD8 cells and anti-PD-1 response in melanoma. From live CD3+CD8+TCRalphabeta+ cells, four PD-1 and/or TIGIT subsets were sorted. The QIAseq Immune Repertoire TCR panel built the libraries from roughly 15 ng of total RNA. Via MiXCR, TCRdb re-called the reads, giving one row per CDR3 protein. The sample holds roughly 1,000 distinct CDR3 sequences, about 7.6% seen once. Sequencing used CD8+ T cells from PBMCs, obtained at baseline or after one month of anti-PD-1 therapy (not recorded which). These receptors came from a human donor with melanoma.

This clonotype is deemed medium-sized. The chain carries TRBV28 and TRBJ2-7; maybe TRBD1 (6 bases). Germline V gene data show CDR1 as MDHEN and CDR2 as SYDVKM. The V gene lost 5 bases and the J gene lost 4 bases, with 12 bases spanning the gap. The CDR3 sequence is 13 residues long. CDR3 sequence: CASSAQTGYEQYF. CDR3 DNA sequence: TGTGCCAGCAGTGCCCAAACAGGGTACGAGCAGTACTTC.

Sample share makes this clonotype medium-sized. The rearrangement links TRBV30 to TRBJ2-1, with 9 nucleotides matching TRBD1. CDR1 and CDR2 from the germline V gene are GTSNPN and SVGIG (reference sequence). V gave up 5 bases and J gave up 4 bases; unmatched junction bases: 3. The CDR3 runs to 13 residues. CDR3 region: CAWGQGNYNEQFF. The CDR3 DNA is TGTGCCTGGGGACAGGGGAATTACAATGAGCAGTTCTTC. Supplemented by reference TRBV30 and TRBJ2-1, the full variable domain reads SQTIHQWPATLVQPVGSPLSLECTVEGTSNPNLYWYRQAAGRGLQLLFYSVGIGQISSEVPQNLSASRPQDRQFILSSKKLLLSDSGFYLCAWGQGNYNEQFFGPGTRLTVL.

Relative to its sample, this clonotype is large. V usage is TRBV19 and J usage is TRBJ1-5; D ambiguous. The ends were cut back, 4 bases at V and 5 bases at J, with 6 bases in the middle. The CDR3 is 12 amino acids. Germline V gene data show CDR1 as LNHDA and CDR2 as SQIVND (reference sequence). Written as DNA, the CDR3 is TGTGCCAGTAGTAACTATTATCAGCCCCAGCATTTT. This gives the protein CASSNYYQPQHF.

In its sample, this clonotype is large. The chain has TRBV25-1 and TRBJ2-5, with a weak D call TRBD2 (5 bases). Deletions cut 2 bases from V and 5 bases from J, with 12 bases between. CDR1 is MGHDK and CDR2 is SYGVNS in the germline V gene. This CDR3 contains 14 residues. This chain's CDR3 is CASSERRPDETQYF. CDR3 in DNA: TGTGCCAGCAGTGAACGGAGGCCTGATGAGACCCAGTACTTC. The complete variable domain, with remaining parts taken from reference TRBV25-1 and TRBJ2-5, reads EADIYQTPRYLVIGTGKKITLECSQTMGHDKMYWYQQDPGMELHLIHYSYGVNSTEKGDLSSESTVSRIRTEHFPLTLESARPSHTSQYLCASSERRPDETQYFGPGTRLLVL.